The 32 T cell receptor beta chains below all came from one sample that was sequenced in a study of CD4 and CD8 cells across lung adenocarcinoma regions. One entry per CDR3 protein results from TCRdb running MiXCR on the PCR reads. The sample records 4,900 or so distinct CDR3 sequences, approximately 63% being singletons. Input material: CD4+ T cells from the center of a lung tumor. These receptors all stem from a male donor with lung adenocarcinoma. The CD4 and CD8 labels of this study may be unreliable.

With respect to this clonotype: The junction and the germline gene differ at one end; a read error may be behind it. V gene TRBV10-3 combines with J gene TRBJ2-4; D possibly matches TRBD1 or TRBD2 (7 bases each). The length of the CDR3 is 14 residues. The germline CDR1 and CDR2 sequences are ENHRY and SYGVKD. CDR3 DNA: TGTGCCATCAGGGGGGGGACAGACAAAAACATTCAGTATTTC. It translates to CAIRGGTDKNIQYF.

In regard to this clonotype: The junction and the germline gene differ at one end; a read error may be behind it. The V gene is TRBV27, the J gene TRBJ2-4; the D gene is possibly TRBD2 (6 bases). The CDR3 consists of 14 residues. The germline V gene has CDR1 MNHEY and CDR2 SMNVEV (reference sequence). The CDR3: CGSTGVCSKDTQYF. DNA for the CDR3: TGTGGCAGCACGGGGGTGTGTTCCAAAGACACGCAGTATTTC.

This clonotype was seen a few times. This chain joins TRBV6-1 and TRBJ2-1; 9 positions agree with TRBD1. Looked up from germline, CDR1 is MNHNS and CDR2 is SASEGT. The junction had 11 bases not matched to a gene; V was cut back by 7 bases and J by 7 bases. This CDR3 contains 15 residues. As DNA, the CDR3 is TGTGCCAGCACTCCGGGACAGGGCTTACAAAATGAGCAGTTCTTC. Its protein is CASTPGQGLQNEQFF.

This clonotype was detected only once. This chain connects TRBV6-1 to TRBJ2-1, with TRBD2 as a possible D gene (5 bases). V lost 6 bases, J lost 8 bases, and 14 bases lay in between. The CDR3 consists of 13 residues. CDR1 is MNHNS and CDR2 is SASEGT in the germline V gene. DNA for the CDR3: TGTGCCAGCAGCGATTTGGGGAGAGATGAGCAGTTCTTC. It encodes CASSDLGRDEQFF.

This clonotype ranks as large. The chain has TRBV6-1 and TRBJ2-1; the match to TRBD1 covers 8 bases. The CDR3 length is 12 residues. Germline lookup yields CDR1 MNHNS and CDR2 SASEGT. V trimming: 6 bases; J trimming: 10 bases; junction bases outside the gene matches: 5. In DNA form, the CDR3 reads TGTGCCAGCAGGGACAGGGCTGGAGAGCAGTTCTTC. Translation: CASRDRAGEQFF.

This clonotype is medium-sized by share. CDR3 sequence (DNA): TGCGCCAGCCAGGGGGCAGCTAATGAAAAACTGTTTTTT. Protein product: CASQGAANEKLFF. The chain recombines TRBV4-1 with TRBJ1-4; 8 bases are a match to TRBD1. The CDR3 length is 13 residues. The V gene's germline CDR1 is MGHRA and CDR2 YSYEKL. J lost 3 bases, V lost 8 bases, and 2 bases had no gene match.

This clonotype is medium-sized by share. The J gene is TRBJ2-7, the V gene TRBV10-3; D gene uncertain. The germline V and J ends were trimmed by 10 bases and 0 bases, with 13 bases remaining between them. There are 13 residues in the CDR3. CDR1 ENHRY and CDR2 SYGVKD come from the germline V gene. CDR3: CATESPNSYEQYF. In DNA form, the CDR3 reads TGTGCCACGGAGTCGCCGAACTCCTACGAGCAGTACTTC.

The genes are TRBV27 and TRBJ2-1; 7 positions match TRBD2. The DNA end is more similar to TRBJ2-7, so the J call may be wrong. This CDR3 has 16 residues. CDR1 is MNHEY, CDR2 SMNVEV, per germline (reference sequence). The CDR3 protein is CASSLNGGSLIYEQYF. The CDR3 DNA reads as TGTGCCAGCAGTTTAAATGGCGGGAGCCTAATTTACGAGCAGTACTTC.

The chain couples TRBV9 to TRBJ2-1, with 8 nucleotides matching TRBD1. CDR1 and CDR2 (germline): SGDLS, YYNGEE. V lost 4 bases and J lost 6; bases outside the gene matches: 12. The CDR3 consists of 16 residues. In DNA form, the CDR3 reads TGTGCCAGCAGCCCTACCTCGACAGGGGTAGGCAATGAGCAGTTCTTC. It encodes CASSPTSTGVGNEQFF.

This clonotype was recorded once. The rearrangement links TRBV6-1 to TRBJ2-5, with D hard to call. V lost 2 bases and J 2 bases, leaving 9 bases between the germline ends. Germline V CDR1 and CDR2: MNHNS, SASEGT. The CDR3 is 14 amino acids. CDR3 bases: TGTGCCAGCAGTGAATTTGGACCTCAAGAGACCCAGTACTTC. Translation: CASSEFGPQETQYF.

The genes are TRBV6-1 and TRBJ1-2; the D gene is possibly TRBD1 (5 bases). Germline V gives CDR1 MNHNS, CDR2 SASEGT. This CDR3 contains 13 residues. V was cut by 0 bases and J by 5 bases, with 7 bases left in between. In DNA, the CDR3 is TGTGCCAGCAGTGAAGCAGGGGAATATGGCTACACCTTC. Residues: CASSEAGEYGYTF.

The gene calls are TRBV6-1 and TRBJ2-3; weak D call: TRBD2 (7 bases). V was shortened by 7 bases and J by 4 bases, with 21 bases between the two germline ends. CDR3 size: 16 residues. Per the germline V gene, CDR1 is MNHNS and CDR2 is SASEGT. CDR3 amino acids: CASTPGGGGGPDTQYF. The CDR3 coding sequence is TGTGCCAGCACGCCTGGCGGGGGCGGAGGCCCAGATACGCAGTATTTT.

This clonotype was observed a handful of times. The chain is built from TRBV4-1 and TRBJ1-3, with D uncertain. Germline V gene sequence: CDR1 MGHRA, CDR2 YSYEKL. This CDR3 region has 14 residues. The germline V and J ends were trimmed by 1 base and 6 bases, with 10 bases remaining between them. CDR3 coding DNA: TGCGCCAGCAGCCAAGTGAATTCTTTAAACACCATATATTTT. This translates into CASSQVNSLNTIYF.

The V gene is TRBV11-3, the J gene TRBJ2-1; TRBD2 matches 9 bases. With 1 base clipped from V and 9 bases from J, the junction kept 10 bases outside the gene matches. The CDR3 runs to 16 residues. Germline V gene sequence: CDR1 SGHNT, CDR2 YENEEA. The CDR3, as DNA: TGTGCCAGCAGCTTAGGCGGGAGGGCCGGAACTGGTGAGCAGTTCTTC. As protein: CASSLGGRAGTGEQFF.

This chain joins TRBV6-1 and TRBJ2-5; D is uncertain. V was clipped by 1 base and J by 2 bases, with 11 bases between them. Germline values: CDR1 MNHNS, CDR2 SASEGT. This CDR3 spans 15 amino acids. The CDR3 loop is CASSEGGVGQETQYF. CDR3 DNA: TGTGCCAGCAGTGAAGGGGGTGTAGGACAAGAGACCCAGTACTTC.

For this clonotype: The germline gene is not matched at one end of the junction; a read error may be the cause. The V gene is TRBV7-7, the J gene TRBJ2-5, with 7 bases identical to TRBD2. The end of the DNA fits TRBJ2-7 better, so the J call may be wrong. CDR3 length: 15 amino acids. Germline values: CDR1 SSHAT, CDR2 FNYEAQ (reference sequence). The CDR3 protein is CASSLAPGLQYEQYF. The DNA of the CDR3 is TGTGCTAGCAGCTTAGCCCCGGGACTACAATACGAGCAGTACTTC.

Details on this clonotype: The junction shows a germline mismatch at one end, possibly a read error. The chain has TRBV10-3 and TRBJ2-5; either TRBD1 or TRBD2 may fit D (5 bases each). The CDR3 has 16 residues. Germline-derived CDR1 and CDR2 are ENHRY and SYGVKD. This chain's CDR3 is CAISARRGRDSETQYF. The CDR3 DNA sequence: TGTGCCATCAGCGCGCGACGGGGCCGAGACTCGGAGACGCAGTACTTC.

This chain joins TRBV12-3 or TRBV12-4 and TRBJ2-3; unclear D gene. V was trimmed by 2 bases and J by 2 bases, leaving 8 bases between them. The CDR3 is 14 residues long. CDR3 sequence (DNA): TGTGCCAGCAGTTTACGGCTAGACACAGATACGCAGTATTTT. Translating gives CASSLRLDTDTQYF.

The rearrangement uses TRBV6-1 and TRBJ2-1; tentatively, D is TRBD1 (6 bases). From germline, CDR1 is MNHNS and CDR2 SASEGT. Between the trimmed V and J ends, which lost 3 bases and 2 bases, there was a span of 14 bases. The CDR3 is made up of 16 amino acids. This chain's CDR3 is CASSDLGAATYNEQFF. The CDR3 bases are TGTGCCAGCAGTGACTTGGGGGCAGCTACCTACAATGAGCAGTTCTTC.

This clonotype was detected only once. This chain's CDR3 is CASSLGWGADEKLFF. CDR3 nucleotides: TGTGCCAGCAGCTTAGGGTGGGGGGCCGATGAAAAACTGTTTTTT. The V and J genes are TRBV7-9 and TRBJ1-4; tentatively, D is TRBD1 (6 bases). V was cut by 1 base and J by 6 bases, with 12 bases left in between. The CDR3 runs 15 residues. Germline V lookup: CDR1 SEHNR, CDR2 FQNEAQ (reference sequence). The whole variable domain, remainder taken from reference TRBV7-9 and TRBJ1-4, is DTGVSQNPRHKITKRGQNVTFRCDPISEHNRLYWYRQTLGQGPEFLTYFQNEAQLEKSRLLSDRFSAERPKGSFSTLEIQRTEQGDSAMYLCASSLGWGADEKLFFGSGTQLSVL.

This clonotype is large in the sample. The chain has TRBV10-2 and TRBJ1-2; 9 nucleotides line up with TRBD1. CDR1 is WSHSY, CDR2 SAAADI, per germline. This CDR3 contains 14 residues. V gave up 5 bases and J gave up 5 bases; unmatched junction bases: 6. CDR3 coding DNA: TGCGCCAGCAGTCGGGACAGGGAAGTGTATGGCTACACCTTC. Protein: CASSRDREVYGYTF.

The chain employs TRBV6-5 and TRBJ1-1; D remains unclear. Trimming stripped 1 base from V and 3 bases from J, with 6 bases between. CDR1 is MNHEY and CDR2 is SVGAGI in the germline V gene. The CDR3 spans 13 residues. The CDR3 loop reads CASSYYSYTEAFF. For the CDR3, the DNA is TGTGCCAGCAGTTACTACAGTTACACTGAAGCTTTCTTT.

V gene TRBV12-3 or TRBV12-4 combines with J gene TRBJ2-1; 7 bases match TRBD2. With 4 bases clipped from V and 6 bases from J, the junction kept 9 bases outside the gene matches. The CDR3 contains 15 residues. The CDR3 nucleotides are TGTGCCAGCAGTTCAATTATACTAGCGACCAATGAGCAGTTCTTC. Its protein is CASSSIILATNEQFF.

The chain is built from TRBV6-1 and TRBJ2-2, with D perhaps assigned TRBD1 or TRBD2 (5 bases each). V lost 0 bases, J lost 0 bases, and 14 bases lay in between. The germline gives CDR1 MNHNS, CDR2 SASEGT. The CDR3 contains 18 residues. The chain's CDR3 is CASSEAVIGAANTGELFF. In DNA, the CDR3 is TGTGCCAGCAGTGAAGCGGTTATCGGGGCAGCGAACACCGGGGAGCTGTTTTTT.

This clonotype was detected once. The gene calls are TRBV6-1 and TRBJ2-3; 8 nucleotides align to TRBD2. The CDR3 loop spans 16 amino acids. V dropped 6 bases and J dropped 8; count of bases not matched to a gene: 16. Germline V lookup: CDR1 MNHNS, CDR2 SASEGT. The CDR3 coding sequence is TGTGCCAGCAGCCGGGTTTTTAGCGGGATAACGGGTACGCAGTATTTT. Translated: CASSRVFSGITGTQYF.

This clonotype is categorized as medium-sized. This sequence joins TRBV6-1 and TRBJ2-3, with TRBD1 as a possible D gene (5 bases). The V gene's germline CDR1 is MNHNS and CDR2 SASEGT. V lost 6 bases and J 4 bases, leaving 14 bases between the germline ends. CDR3 length equals 14 residues. The CDR3: CASSPGLVPDTQYF. CDR3 DNA sequence: TGTGCCAGCAGCCCAGGGTTGGTCCCAGATACGCAGTATTTT.

The V and J genes are TRBV6-5 and TRBJ2-1; D unresolved. The J call may not be correct, given that the DNA end is closer to TRBJ2-5. The CDR3 is 13 amino acids. Germline CDR1 is MNHEY and CDR2 is SVGAGI. CDR3 nucleotides: TGTGCCAGCAGTTACTCGATCCAAGAGACCCAGTACTTC. Protein sequence: CASSYSIQETQYF.

The chain couples TRBV6-1 to TRBJ2-1; 7 positions agree with TRBD2. The germline CDR1 and CDR2 sequences are MNHNS and SASEGT. The CDR3 runs to 17 residues. Losses at the gene ends were 1 base for V and 0 bases for J; bases not matched to a gene: 6. CDR3 nucleotide sequence: TGTGCCAGCAGTGAAGGGCTAGCGGTAAGCTCCTACAATGAGCAGTTCTTC. Protein: CASSEGLAVSSYNEQFF.

The chain uses TRBV7-2 and TRBJ1-4, with 7 bases lining up with TRBD1. Trimming removed 8 bases from V and 3 bases from J; junction bases left unmatched: 9. The CDR3 is made up of 15 amino acids. Per germline, CDR1 SGHTA and CDR2 FQGNSA. The CDR3 reads CASSRQGRSNEKLFF. The DNA for the CDR3 is TGTGCCAGCTCCCGACAGGGCCGGTCTAATGAAAAACTGTTTTTT.

The chain uses TRBV7-2 and TRBJ2-6, with D tentatively TRBD1 (5 bases). This CDR3 is built from 18 residues. The V gene lost 4 bases and the J gene lost 0 bases, with 16 bases spanning the gap. Germline V lookup: CDR1 SGHTA, CDR2 FQGNSA. The CDR3: CASSSLDRLFSGANVLTF. The CDR3 coding sequence is TGTGCCAGCAGCTCCCTCGACAGACTTTTCTCTGGGGCCAACGTCCTGACTTTC.

The V and J genes are TRBV6-1 and TRBJ2-1, with 14 bases lining up with TRBD2. V lost 8 bases to trimming and J lost 6 bases; unmatched junction nucleotides: 12. The germline CDR1 and CDR2 sequences are MNHNS and SASEGT. This CDR3 is 17 amino acids long. CDR3: CASGGLAGVRRFNEQFF. The CDR3, as DNA: TGTGCCAGCGGGGGACTAGCGGGAGTAAGGAGATTCAATGAGCAGTTCTTC.

This clonotype is labeled as large. The chain is built from TRBV6-5 and TRBJ2-3; D might be TRBD2 (5 bases). The germline V gene encodes CDR1 MNHEY and CDR2 SVGAGI. The CDR3 length is 18 residues. The V gene lost 5 bases and the J gene lost 4 bases, with 25 bases spanning the gap. CDR3 bases: TGTGCCAGCAGTCACCAATCGGGGTATTCGAAGACGGCAGATACGCAGTATTTT. Translated, it gives CASSHQSGYSKTADTQYF.